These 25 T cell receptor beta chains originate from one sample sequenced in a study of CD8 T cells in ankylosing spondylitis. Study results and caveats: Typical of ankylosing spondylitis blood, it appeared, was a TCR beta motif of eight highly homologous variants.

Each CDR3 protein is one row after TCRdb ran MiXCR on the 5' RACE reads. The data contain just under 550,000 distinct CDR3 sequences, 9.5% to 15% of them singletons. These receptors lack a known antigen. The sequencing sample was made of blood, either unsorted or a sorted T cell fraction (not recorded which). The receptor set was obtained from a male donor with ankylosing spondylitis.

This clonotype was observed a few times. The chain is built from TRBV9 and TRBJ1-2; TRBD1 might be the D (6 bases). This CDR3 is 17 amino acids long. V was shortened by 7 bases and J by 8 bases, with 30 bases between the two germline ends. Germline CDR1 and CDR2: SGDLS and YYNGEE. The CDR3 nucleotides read TGTGCCAGCGGCTTATCTGTGGGACTGAACATACAGGGAGGCTACACCTTC. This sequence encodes CASGLSVGLNIQGGYTF.

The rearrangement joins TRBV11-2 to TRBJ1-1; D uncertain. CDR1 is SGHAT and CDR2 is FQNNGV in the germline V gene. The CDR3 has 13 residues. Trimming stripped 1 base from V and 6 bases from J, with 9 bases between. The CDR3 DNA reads TGTGCCAGCAGCTTAGCAGACCGGTCTGAAGCTTTCTTT. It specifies CASSLADRSEAFF.

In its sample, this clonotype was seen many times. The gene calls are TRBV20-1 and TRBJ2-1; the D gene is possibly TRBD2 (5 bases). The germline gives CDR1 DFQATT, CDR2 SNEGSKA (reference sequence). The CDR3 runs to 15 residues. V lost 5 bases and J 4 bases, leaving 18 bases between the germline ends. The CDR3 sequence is CSAQPSAGTYNEQFF. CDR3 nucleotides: TGCAGTGCTCAACCATCTGCGGGCACATACAATGAGCAGTTCTTC.

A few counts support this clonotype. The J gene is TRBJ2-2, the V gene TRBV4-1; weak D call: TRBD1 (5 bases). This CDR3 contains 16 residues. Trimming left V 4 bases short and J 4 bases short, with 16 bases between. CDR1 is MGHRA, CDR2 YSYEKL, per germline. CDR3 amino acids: CASSLREGAGTGELFF. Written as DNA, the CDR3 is TGCGCCAGCAGCCTTCGCGAAGGGGCCGGCACCGGGGAGCTGTTTTTT.

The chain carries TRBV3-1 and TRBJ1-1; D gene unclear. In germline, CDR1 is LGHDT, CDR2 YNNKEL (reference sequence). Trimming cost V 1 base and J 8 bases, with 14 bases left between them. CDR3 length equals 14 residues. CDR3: CASSQGLSLKEAFF. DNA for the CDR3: TGTGCCAGCAGCCAAGGTCTCAGTCTGAAAGAAGCTTTCTTT. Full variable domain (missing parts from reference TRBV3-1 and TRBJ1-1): DTAVSQTPKYLVTQMGNDKSIKCEQNLGHDTMYWYKQDSKKFLKIMFSYNNKELIINETVPNRFSPKSPDKAHLNLHINSLELGDSAVYFCASSQGLSLKEAFFGQGTRLTVV.

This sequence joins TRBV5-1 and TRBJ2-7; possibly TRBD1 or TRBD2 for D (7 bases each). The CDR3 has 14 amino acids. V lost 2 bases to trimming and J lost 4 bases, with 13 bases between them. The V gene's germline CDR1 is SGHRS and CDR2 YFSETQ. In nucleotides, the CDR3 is TGCGCCAGCAGCTTTCAGGGGGGGATTTACGAGCAGTACTTC. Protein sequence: CASSFQGGIYEQYF.

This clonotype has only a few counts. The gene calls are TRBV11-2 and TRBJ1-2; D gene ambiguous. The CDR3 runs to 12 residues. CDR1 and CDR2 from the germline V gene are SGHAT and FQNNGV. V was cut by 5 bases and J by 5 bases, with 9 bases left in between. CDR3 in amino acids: CASSQPSYGYTF. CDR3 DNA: TGTGCCAGCAGCCAGCCTTCTTATGGCTACACCTTC.

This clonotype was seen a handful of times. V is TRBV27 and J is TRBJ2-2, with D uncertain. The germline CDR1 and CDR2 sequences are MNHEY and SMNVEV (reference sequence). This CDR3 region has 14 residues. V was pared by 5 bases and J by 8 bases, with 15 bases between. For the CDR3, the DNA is TGTGCCAGCAGTCCAGCGACCGGGCCGGGGGAGCTGTTTTTT. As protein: CASSPATGPGELFF.

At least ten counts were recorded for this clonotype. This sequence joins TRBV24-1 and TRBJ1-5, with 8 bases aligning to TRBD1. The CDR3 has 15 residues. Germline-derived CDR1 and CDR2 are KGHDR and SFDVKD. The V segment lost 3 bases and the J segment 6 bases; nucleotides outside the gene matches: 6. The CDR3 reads CATSDAGQGTQPQHF. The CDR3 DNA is TGTGCCACCAGTGATGCAGGACAGGGCACTCAGCCCCAGCATTTT.

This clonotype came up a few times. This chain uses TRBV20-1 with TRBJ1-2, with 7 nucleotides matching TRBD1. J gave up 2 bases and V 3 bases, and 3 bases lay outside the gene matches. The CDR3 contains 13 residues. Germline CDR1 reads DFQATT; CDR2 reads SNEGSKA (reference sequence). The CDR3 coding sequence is TGCAGTGCTAGTAGGGGACAGAACTATGGCTACACCTTC. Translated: CSASRGQNYGYTF.

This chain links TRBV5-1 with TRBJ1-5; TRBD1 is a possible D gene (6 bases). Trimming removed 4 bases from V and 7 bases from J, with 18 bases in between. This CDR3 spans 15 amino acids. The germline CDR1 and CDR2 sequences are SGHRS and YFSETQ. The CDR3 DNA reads TGCGCCAGCAGCCCTTTAGGGGGGGTGACCCAGCCCCAGCATTTT. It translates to CASSPLGGVTQPQHF.

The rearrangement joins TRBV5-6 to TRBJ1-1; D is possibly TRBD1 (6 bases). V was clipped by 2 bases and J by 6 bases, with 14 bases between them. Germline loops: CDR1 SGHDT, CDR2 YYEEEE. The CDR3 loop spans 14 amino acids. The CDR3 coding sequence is TGTGCCAGCAGCTTTCTGGGGGCCGCGGCTGAAGCTTTCTTT. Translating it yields CASSFLGAAAEAFF.

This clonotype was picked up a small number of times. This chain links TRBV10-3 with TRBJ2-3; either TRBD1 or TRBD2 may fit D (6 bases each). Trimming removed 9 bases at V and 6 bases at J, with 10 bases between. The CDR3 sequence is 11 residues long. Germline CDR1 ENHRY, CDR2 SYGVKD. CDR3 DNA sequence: TGTGCCATAGGGGGGCGGGATACGCAGTATTTT. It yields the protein CAIGGRDTQYF.

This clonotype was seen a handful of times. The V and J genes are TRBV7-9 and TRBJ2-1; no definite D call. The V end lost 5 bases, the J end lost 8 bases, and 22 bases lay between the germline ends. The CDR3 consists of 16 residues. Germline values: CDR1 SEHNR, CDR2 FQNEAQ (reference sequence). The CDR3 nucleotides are TGTGCCAGCAGCCCCGCCGGCGTTAGGTCTCTTCATGAGCAGTTCTTC. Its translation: CASSPAGVRSLHEQFF.

The CDR3 coding sequence is TGTGCCAGCCGGCCTTCACCCAGTAACTATGGCTACACCTTC. It translates to CASRPSPSNYGYTF. The V call is TRBV6-1, the J call TRBJ1-2; no firm D call. This CDR3 is built from 14 residues. CDR1 and CDR2 from the germline V gene are MNHNS and SASEGT. V was cut by 8 bases and J by 1 base, with 14 bases left in between.

CDR3 bases: TGTGCCAGCAGCTTAGTTGGCCTGCCAGACAATGAGCAGTTCTTC. Amino acid sequence: CASSLVGLPDNEQFF. The chain joins TRBV7-9 to TRBJ2-1; no clear D. Trimming left V 1 base short and J 5 bases short, with 12 bases between. Germline V CDR1 and CDR2: SEHNR, FQNEAQ (reference sequence). CDR3 length: 15 amino acids.

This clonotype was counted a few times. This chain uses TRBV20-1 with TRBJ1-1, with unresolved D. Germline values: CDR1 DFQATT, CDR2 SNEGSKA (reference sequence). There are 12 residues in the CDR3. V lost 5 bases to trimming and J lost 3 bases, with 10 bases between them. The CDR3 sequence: CSAGLGDTEAFF. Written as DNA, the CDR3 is TGCAGTGCTGGTTTAGGAGACACTGAAGCTTTCTTT.

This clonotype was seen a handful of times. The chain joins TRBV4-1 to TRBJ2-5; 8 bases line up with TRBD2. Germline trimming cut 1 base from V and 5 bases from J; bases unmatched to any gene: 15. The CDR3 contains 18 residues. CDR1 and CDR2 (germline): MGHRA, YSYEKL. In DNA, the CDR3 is TGCGCCAGCAGCCAAGCACCCCCCTTTGCGGGAGGCGGGGAGACCCAGTACTTC. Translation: CASSQAPPFAGGGETQYF.

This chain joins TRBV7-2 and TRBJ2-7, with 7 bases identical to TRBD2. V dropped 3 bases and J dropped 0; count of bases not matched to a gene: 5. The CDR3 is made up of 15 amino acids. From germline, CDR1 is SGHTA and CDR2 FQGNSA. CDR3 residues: CASSFGGLSSYEQYF. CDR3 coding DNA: TGTGCCAGCAGCTTCGGGGGGTTAAGCTCCTACGAGCAGTACTTC.

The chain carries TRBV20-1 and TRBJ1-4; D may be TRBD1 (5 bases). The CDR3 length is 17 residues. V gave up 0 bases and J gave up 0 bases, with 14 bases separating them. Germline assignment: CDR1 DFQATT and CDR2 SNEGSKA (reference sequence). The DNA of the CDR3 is TGCAGTGCTAGAGAATGGGGTGGGGCCTCAACTAATGAAAAACTGTTTTTT. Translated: CSAREWGGASTNEKLFF.

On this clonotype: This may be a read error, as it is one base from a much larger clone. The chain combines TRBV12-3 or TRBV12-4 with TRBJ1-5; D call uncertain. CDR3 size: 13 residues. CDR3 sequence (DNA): TGTGCCGGCAGTCCAGGCAGCAATCAGCCCCAGCATTTT. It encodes CAGSPGSNQPQHF.

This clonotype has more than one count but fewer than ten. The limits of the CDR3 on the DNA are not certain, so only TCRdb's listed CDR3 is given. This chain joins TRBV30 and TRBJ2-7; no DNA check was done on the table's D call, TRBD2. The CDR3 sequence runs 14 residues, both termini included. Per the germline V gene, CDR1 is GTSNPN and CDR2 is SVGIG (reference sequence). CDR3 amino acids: CAWKRTFGAYEQYF.

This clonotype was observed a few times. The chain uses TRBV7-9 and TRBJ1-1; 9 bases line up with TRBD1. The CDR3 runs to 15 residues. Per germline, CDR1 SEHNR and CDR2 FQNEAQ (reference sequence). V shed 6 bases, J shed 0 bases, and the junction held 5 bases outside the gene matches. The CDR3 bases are TGTGCCAGCAGTAAACAGGGGGCCATGAACACTGAAGCTTTCTTT. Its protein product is CASSKQGAMNTEAFF. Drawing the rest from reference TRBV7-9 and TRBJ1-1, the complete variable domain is DTGVSQNPRHKITKRGQNVTFRCDPISEHNRLYWYRQTLGQGPEFLTYFQNEAQLEKSRLLSDRFSAERPKGSFSTLEIQRTEQGDSAMYLCASSKQGAMNTEAFFGQGTRLTVV.

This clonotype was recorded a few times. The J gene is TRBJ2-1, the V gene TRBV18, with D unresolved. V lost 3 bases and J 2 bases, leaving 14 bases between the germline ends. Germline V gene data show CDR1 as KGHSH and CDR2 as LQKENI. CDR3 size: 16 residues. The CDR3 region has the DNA TGTGCCAGCTCACCCCCTCCGGCCTCAGCCTACAATGAGCAGTTCTTC. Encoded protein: CASSPPPASAYNEQFF.

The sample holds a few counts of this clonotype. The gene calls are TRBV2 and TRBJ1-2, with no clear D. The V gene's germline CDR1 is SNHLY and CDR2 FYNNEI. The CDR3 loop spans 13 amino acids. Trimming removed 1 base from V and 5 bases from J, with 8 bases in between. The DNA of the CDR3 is TGTGCCAGCAGTGAAGGGGGAAGATATGGCTACACCTTC. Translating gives CASSEGGRYGYTF.